This T cell receptor (beta chain) stems from a study of cytomegalovirus exposure and HLA in healthy donors. On this clone itself: Antigen: not known.

The PCR ran on 60 Vbeta and 13 Jbeta primers. Assay used: immunoSEQ multiplex PCR; TCRdb lists only in-frame clones, some missing. The profile shows about 130,000 clones, 60% to 80% of them singletons. V dropped 2 bases and J dropped 1; count of bases not matched to a gene: 5. Looked up from germline, CDR1 is SEHNR and CDR2 is FQNEAQ (reference sequence). The CDR3 is made up of 17 amino acids. Study results and limitations: Immune exposure information comprised only CMV serostatus. Of the V segments, some could not be distinguished, including TRBV6-2 and TRBV6-3, and were excluded. By HLA locus, TCR association rates varied in a later analysis, with DRB1 showing the most and HLA-C the fewest. Association with HLA alleles at 0.05 false discovery rate was found for 16,951 TCR beta sequences in a later analysis.

The V and J genes are TRBV7-9 and TRBJ2-4; 10 bases are shared with TRBD1. The TCR sequence derives from a man in his thirties or forties in good health and CMV-seronegative. Sequencing was carried out using PBMCs. CDR3 in DNA: TGTGCCAGCAGCTTATCGGGACAGGGGAGGGCCAAAAACATTCAGTACTTC. Translation gives CASSLSGQGRAKNIQYF.